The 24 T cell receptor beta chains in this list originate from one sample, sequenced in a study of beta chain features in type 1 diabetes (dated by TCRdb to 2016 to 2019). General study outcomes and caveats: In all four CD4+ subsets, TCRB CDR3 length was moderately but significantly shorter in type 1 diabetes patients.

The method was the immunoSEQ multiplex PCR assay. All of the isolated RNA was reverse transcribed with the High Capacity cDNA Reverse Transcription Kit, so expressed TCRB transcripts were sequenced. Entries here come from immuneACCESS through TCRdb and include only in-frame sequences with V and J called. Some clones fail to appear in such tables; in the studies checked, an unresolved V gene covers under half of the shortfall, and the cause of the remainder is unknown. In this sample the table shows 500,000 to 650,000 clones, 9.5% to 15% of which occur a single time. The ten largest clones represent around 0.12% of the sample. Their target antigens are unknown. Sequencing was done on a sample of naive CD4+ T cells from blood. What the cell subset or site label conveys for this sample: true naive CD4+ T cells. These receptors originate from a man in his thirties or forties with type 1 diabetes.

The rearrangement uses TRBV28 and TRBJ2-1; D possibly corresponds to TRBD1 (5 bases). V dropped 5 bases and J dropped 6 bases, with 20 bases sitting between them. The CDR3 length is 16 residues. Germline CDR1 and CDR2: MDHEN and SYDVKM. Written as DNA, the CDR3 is TGTGCCAGCAGTCGATACGACGGTTTAGGGGCCAATGAGCAGTTCTTC. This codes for CASSRYDGLGANEQFF.

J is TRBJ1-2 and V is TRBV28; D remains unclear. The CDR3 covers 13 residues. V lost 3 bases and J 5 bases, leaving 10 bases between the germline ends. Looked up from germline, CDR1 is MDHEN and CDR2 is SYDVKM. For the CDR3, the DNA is TGTGCCAGCAGTTTCTTACAGCAATATGGCTACACCTTC. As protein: CASSFLQQYGYTF.

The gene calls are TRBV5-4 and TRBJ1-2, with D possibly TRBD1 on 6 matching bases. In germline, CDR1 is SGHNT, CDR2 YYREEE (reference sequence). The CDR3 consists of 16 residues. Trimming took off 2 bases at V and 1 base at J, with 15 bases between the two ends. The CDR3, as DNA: TGTGCCAGCAGCTTAGACCAGACAGGATTTAACTATGGCTACACCTTC. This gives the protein CASSLDQTGFNYGYTF.

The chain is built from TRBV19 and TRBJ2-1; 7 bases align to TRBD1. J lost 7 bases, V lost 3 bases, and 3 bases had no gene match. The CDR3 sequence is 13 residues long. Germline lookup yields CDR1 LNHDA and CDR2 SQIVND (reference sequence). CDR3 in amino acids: CASSIGTANEQFF. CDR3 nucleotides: TGTGCCAGTAGTATCGGGACAGCAAATGAGCAGTTCTTC.

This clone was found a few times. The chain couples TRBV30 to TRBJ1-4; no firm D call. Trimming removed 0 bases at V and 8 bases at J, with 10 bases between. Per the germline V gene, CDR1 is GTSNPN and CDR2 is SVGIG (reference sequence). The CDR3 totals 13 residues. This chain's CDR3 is CAWSVLGLEKLFF. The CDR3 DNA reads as TGTGCCTGGAGTGTACTCGGTCTAGAAAAACTGTTTTTT.

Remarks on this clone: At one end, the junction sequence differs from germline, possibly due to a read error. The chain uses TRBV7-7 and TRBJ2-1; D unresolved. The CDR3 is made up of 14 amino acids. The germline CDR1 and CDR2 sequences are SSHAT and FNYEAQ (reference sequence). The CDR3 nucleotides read TGTGCTAGCAGCTTAACATCAAACCGCAATGAGCAGTTCTTC. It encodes CASSLTSNRNEQFF.

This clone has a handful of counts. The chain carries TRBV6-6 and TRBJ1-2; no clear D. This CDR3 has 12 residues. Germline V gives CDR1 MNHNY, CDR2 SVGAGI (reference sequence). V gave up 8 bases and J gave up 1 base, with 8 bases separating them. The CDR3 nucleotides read TGTGCCAGCCTCAGAGTTAACTATGGCTACACCTTC. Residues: CASLRVNYGYTF.

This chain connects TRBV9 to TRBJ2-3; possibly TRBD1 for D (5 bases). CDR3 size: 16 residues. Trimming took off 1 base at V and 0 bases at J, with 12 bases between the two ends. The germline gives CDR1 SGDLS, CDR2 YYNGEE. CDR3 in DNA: TGTGCCAGCAGCGTATCGTGGGGCCCTAGCACAGATACGCAGTATTTT. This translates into CASSVSWGPSTDTQYF. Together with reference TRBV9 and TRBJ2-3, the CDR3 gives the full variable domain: DSGVTQTPKHLITATGQRVTLRCSPRSGDLSVYWYQQSLDQGLQFLIQYYNGEERAKGNILERFSAQQFPDLHSELNLSSLELGDSALYFCASSVSWGPSTDTQYFGPGTRLTVL.

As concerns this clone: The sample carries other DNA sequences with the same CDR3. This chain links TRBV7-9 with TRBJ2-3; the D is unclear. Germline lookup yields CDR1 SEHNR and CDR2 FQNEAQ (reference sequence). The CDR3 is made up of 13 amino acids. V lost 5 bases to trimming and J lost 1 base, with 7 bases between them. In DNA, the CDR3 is TGTGCCAGCAGCAGTTCGGGCACAGATACGCAGTATTTT. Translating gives CASSSSGTDTQYF. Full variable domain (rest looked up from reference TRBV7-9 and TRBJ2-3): DTGVSQNPRHKITKRGQNVTFRCDPISEHNRLYWYRQTLGQGPEFLTYFQNEAQLEKSRLLSDRFSAERPKGSFSTLEIQRTEQGDSAMYLCASSSSGTDTQYFGPGTRLTVL.

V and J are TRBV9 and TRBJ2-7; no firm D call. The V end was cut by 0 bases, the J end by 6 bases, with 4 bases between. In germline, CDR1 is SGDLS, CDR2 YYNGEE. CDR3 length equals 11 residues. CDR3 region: CASSVGGEQYF. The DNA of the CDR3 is TGTGCCAGCAGCGTAGGTGGCGAGCAGTACTTC.

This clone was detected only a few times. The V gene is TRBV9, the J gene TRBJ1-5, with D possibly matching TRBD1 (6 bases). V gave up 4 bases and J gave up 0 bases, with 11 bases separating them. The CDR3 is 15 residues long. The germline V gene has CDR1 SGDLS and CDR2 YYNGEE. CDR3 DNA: TGTGCCAGCAGCAGTACAGGGAATAGCAATCAGCCCCAGCATTTT. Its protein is CASSSTGNSNQPQHF.

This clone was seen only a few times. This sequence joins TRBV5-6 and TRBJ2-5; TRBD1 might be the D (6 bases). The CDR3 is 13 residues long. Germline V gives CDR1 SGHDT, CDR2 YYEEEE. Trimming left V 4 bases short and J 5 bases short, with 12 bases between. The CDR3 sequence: CASSLAGVETQYF. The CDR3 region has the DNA TGTGCCAGCAGCCTAGCAGGGGTGGAGACCCAGTACTTC.

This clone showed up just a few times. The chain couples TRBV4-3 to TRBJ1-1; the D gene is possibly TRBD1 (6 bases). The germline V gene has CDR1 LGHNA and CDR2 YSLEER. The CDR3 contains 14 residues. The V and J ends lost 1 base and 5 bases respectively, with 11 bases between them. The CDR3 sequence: CASSQGVTGTEAFF. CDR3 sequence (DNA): TGCGCCAGCAGCCAAGGGGTAACAGGGACTGAAGCTTTCTTT.

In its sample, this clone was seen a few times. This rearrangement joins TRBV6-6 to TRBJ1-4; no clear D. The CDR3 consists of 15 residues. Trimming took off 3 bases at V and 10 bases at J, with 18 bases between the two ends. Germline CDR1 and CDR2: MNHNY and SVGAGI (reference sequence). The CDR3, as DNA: TGTGCCAGCAGTTATGACGGAACCACTGGTTTAAAACTGTTTTTT. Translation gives CASSYDGTTGLKLFF.

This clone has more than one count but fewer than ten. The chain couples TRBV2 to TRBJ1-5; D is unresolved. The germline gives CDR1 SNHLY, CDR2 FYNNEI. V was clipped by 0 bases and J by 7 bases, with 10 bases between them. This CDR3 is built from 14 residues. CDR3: CASSEADEWQPQHF. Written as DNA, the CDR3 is TGTGCCAGCAGTGAAGCAGATGAGTGGCAGCCCCAGCATTTT.

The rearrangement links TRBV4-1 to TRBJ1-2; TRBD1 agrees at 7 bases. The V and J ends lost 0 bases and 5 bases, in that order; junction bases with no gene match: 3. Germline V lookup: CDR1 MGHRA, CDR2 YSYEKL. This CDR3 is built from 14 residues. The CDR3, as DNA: TGCGCCAGCAGCCAAGATACGACAGGGTATGGCTACACCTTC. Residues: CASSQDTTGYGYTF.

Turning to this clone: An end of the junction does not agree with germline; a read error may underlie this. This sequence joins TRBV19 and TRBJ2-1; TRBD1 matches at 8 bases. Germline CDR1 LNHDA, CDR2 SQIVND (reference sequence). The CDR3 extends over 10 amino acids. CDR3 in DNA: TGTGCCAGTATTGGGGACAGGATGATCTTC. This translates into CASIGDRMIF.

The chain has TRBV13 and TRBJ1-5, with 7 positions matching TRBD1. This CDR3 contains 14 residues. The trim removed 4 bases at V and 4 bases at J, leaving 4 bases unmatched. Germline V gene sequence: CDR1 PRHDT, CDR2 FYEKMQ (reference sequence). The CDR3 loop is CASSSTGDNQPQHF. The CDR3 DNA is TGTGCCAGCAGCTCAACAGGGGATAATCAGCCCCAGCATTTT.

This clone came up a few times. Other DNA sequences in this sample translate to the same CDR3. The CDR3 sequence is CASSLEGGYEQYF. The CDR3, as DNA: TGCGCCAGCAGCTTGGAGGGGGGCTACGAGCAGTACTTC. The chain links TRBV5-1 to TRBJ2-7, with D tentatively TRBD1 or TRBD2 (6 bases each). V lost 0 bases and J lost 3, with 7 bases in between. The CDR3 extends over 13 amino acids. Looked up from germline, CDR1 is SGHRS and CDR2 is YFSETQ. Based on the CDR3 plus reference TRBV5-1 and TRBJ2-7, the full variable domain is KAGVTQTPRYLIKTRGQQVTLSCSPISGHRSVSWYQQTPGQGLQFLFEYFSETQRNKGNFPGRFSGRQFSNSRSEMNVSTLELGDSALYLCASSLEGGYEQYFGPGTRLTVT.

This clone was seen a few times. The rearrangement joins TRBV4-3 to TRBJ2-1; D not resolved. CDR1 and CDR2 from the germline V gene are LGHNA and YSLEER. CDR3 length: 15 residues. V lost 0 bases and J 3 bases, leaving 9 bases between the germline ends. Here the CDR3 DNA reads TGCGCCAGCAGCCAAGAAGCCAGGAGCTACAATGAGCAGTTCTTC. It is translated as CASSQEARSYNEQFF.

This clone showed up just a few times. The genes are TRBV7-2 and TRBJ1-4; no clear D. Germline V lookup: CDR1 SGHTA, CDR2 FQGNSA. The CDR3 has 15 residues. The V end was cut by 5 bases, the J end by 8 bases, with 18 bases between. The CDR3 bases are TGTGCCAGCAGCCCCCAGGTCGCTTCGGGGGAAAAACTGTTTTTT. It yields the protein CASSPQVASGEKLFF.

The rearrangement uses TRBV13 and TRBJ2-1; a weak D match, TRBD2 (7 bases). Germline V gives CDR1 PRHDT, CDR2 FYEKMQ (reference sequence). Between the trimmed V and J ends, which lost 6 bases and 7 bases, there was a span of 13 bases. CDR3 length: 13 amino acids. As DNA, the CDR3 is TGTGCCAGCAGACCTAGGGGGGGAAATGAGCAGTTCTTC. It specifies CASRPRGGNEQFF.

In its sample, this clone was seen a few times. DNA for the CDR3: TGTGCCAGCAGCCGTGCGCTAGGGACTAGCGGACAATCACATACGCAGTATTTT. Protein sequence: CASSRALGTSGQSHTQYF. This chain links TRBV5-4 with TRBJ2-3; 11 positions agree with TRBD2. V trimming: 4 bases; J trimming: 7 bases; junction bases outside the gene matches: 17. CDR1 is SGHNT and CDR2 is YYREEE in the germline V gene (reference sequence). The CDR3 covers 18 residues. The full variable domain, completed using reference TRBV5-4 and TRBJ2-3, is ETGVTQSPTHLIKTRGQQVTLRCSSQSGHNTVSWYQQALGQGPQFIFQYYREEENGRGNFPPRFSGLQFPNYSSELNVNALELDDSALYLCASSRALGTSGQSHTQYFGPGTRLTVL.

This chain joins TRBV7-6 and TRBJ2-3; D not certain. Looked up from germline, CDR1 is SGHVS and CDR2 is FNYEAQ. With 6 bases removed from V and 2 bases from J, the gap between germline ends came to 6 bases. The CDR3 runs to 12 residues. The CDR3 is CASSRPTDTQYF. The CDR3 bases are TGTGCCAGCAGTCGTCCCACAGATACGCAGTATTTT. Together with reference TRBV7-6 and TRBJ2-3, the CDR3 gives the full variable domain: GAGVSQSPRYKVTKRGQDVALRCDPISGHVSLYWYRQALGQGPEFLTYFNYEAQQDKSGLPNDRFSAERPEGSISTLTIQRTEQRDSAMYRCASSRPTDTQYFGPGTRLTVL.